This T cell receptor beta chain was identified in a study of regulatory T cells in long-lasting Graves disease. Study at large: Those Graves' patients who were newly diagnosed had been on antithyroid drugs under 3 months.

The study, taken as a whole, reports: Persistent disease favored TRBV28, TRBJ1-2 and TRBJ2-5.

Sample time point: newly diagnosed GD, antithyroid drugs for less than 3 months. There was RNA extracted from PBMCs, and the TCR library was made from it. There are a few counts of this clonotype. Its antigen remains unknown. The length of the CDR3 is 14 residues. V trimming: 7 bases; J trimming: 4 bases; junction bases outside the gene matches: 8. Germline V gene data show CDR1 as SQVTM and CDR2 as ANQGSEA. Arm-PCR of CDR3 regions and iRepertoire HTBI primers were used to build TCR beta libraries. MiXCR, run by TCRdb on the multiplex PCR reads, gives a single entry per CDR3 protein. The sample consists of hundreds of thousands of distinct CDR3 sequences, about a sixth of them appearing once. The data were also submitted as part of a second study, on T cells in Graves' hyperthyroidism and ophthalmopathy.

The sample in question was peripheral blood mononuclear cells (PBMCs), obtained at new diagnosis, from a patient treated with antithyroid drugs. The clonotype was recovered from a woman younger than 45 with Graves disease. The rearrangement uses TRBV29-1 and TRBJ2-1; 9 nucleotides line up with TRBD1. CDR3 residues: CSGAPGQGYNEQFF. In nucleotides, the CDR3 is TGCAGCGGGGCTCCGGGACAGGGATACAATGAGCAGTTCTTC.